This TCR beta chain was sequenced during a study of cytomegalovirus exposure and HLA in healthy donors. Unrecorded immune exposure was likely among donors, who were nominally healthy when sampled. The study ran its PCR with 60 Vbeta and 13 Jbeta primers. Assay used: immunoSEQ multiplex PCR; TCRdb lists only in-frame clones, some missing. The data contain 110,000 or so clones, around 70% of them seen just once; the ten biggest clones take up approximately 1.3%. The ends were cut back, 4 bases at V and 8 bases at J, with 12 bases in the middle. Looked up from germline, CDR1 is SGHDN and CDR2 is FVKESK. The CDR3 length is 14 residues.

This sequence joins TRBV14 and TRBJ1-6, with no clear D. This TCR derives from a man in his forties in good health and CMV-seronegative. The sequenced sample consisted of PBMCs. The CDR3, as DNA: TGTGCCAGCAGCCTCGCGGTGTTTTATTCACCCCTCCACTTT. Translation: CASSLAVFYSPLHF.